This T cell receptor beta chain was captured in a study of blood T cell repertoires in COVID-19. On the study more broadly: Acute and convalescent COVID-19 specimens originated in the United States, Italy and Spain. T cells, B-cell-depleted T cells, or PBMCs supplied cDNA or gDNA.

Original data processing: Amplification from reference gene primers served as the basis for estimated nucleated cell counts. Clones were read by immunoSEQ multiplex PCR, and TCRdb kept only the in-frame ones, dropping some. V, J and clone size derive from that table, while D and trimming were established from the DNA sequence. The repertoire holds 200,000 to 300,000 clones, with more than 85% as singletons. V lost 4 bases to trimming and J lost 3 bases; unmatched junction nucleotides: 6. The germline V gene has CDR1 LNHDA and CDR2 SQIVND (reference sequence). This CDR3 contains 15 residues. During active infection, Seattle patients enrolled and were then monitored through disease.

V is TRBV19 and J is TRBJ1-5, with TRBD1 matching over 7 bases. Sequencing was carried out using peripheral blood. The clonotype originates from a woman in her sixties or seventies with COVID-19, enrolled during active disease. In DNA, the CDR3 is TGTGCCAGTAGTACTCGACAGGGAGACAATCAGCCCCAGCATTTT. Amino acids: CASSTRQGDNQPQHF.